This TCR gamma chain comes out of a study of human gamma delta and Vdelta1 T cells listed by TCRdb under 2018. Regarding the research as a whole: The study investigated Delta One T cells, Vd1+ gamma-delta T cells, as cytotoxic effectors against acute myeloid leukemia.

Worth noting for this clone: It lacks a known antigen. It has no much larger one-base neighbor in the sample; base qualities were not kept.

Summary of the overall study and its limitations: According to the report, Delta One T cells were polyclonal and showed broad cytotoxic targeting of acute myeloid leukemia.

To prepare the library, PCR was applied. Sequenced on an Illumina MiSeq. TCRdb reanalyzed the public reads with the CATT caller, and identical DNA sequences were merged afterwards. Counted in this sample were about 8,700 gamma-chain clones; around 50% of them appeared once. Of the sample, 2% to 2.5% falls within the top ten clones. Germline trimming amounts to 0 bases on V and 6 bases on J, with 2 as the count of junction bases outside the gene matches. The germline V gene gives CDR1 as VINAFY and CDR2 as YDVSNSKD. From the cysteine up to the phenylalanine, the CDR3 has a length of 12 residues. Left in the record is the CDR3 DNA by itself, 36 bases read in frame from the first base.

Recombination linked TRGV5 to TRGJ1 or TRGJ2. This TCR derives from a human donor in good health. The sequencing sample was made of Vdelta1 gamma-delta T cells from blood grown in culture (DOT cells). The sample's cell subset or site label, in plain terms: Delta One T cells, in vitro expanded/differentiated Vd1+ gamma-delta T cells. The CDR3 is CATWDRLYKKLF. The DNA is TGTGCCACCTGGGACAGGCTTTATAAGAAACTCTTT.